This T cell receptor beta chain was recorded in a study of T cells in Graves' hyperthyroidism and ophthalmopathy. Notes on the study in general: Ophthalmopathy could be told apart from stable hyperthyroidism with a 13 V-J model. Among thyroid clonotypes expanded above 0.001, most also appeared in blood. Model output signaled ophthalmopathy a median around 6.9 months ahead of onset.

TCR beta CDR3 regions were amplified from RNA transcripts. HTBI primers were the set used in a first-round RT-PCR of the TCR CDR3. TCRdb itself ran the multiplex PCR reads through MiXCR, one entry per CDR3 protein. The sample has about 760,000 distinct CDR3 sequences, 35% seen once. As regards this clonotype: Its antigen is unknown.

Graves' hyperthyroidism was deemed stable absent ophthalmopathy progression within 18 months. Trimming removed 3 bases at V and 7 bases at J, with 10 bases between. This CDR3 is 13 amino acids long. Germline V gene data show CDR1 as KGHSH and CDR2 as LQKENI. This TCR was sampled from a woman between 40 and 55 years old with Graves' hyperthyroidism. The sample consisted of blood. The chain has TRBV18 and TRBJ1-5; D remains ambiguous. CDR3 nucleotide sequence: TGTGCCAGCTCACCCGCGGGAGCCCAGCCCCAGCATTTT. Translated, it gives CASSPAGAQPQHF.